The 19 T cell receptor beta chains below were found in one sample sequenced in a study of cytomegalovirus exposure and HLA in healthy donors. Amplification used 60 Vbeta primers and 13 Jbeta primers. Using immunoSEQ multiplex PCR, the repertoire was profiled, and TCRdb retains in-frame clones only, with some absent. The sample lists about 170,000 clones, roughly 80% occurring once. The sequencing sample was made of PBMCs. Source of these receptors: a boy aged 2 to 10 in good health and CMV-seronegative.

The CDR3 sequence is CATHLGQGWTDTQYF. For the CDR3, the DNA is TGTGCCACCCACCTAGGACAGGGGTGGACAGATACGCAGTATTTT. This chain uses TRBV6-1 with TRBJ2-3; 9 bases are a match to TRBD1. Germline V gene data show CDR1 as MNHNS and CDR2 as SASEGT. J gave up 3 bases and V 10 bases, and 11 bases lay outside the gene matches. CDR3 length: 15 amino acids.

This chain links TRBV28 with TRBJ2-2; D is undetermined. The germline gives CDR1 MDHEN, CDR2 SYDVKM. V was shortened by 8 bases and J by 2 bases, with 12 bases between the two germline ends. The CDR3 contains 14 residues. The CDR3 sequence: CASLARLNTGELFF. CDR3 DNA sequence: TGTGCCAGCCTCGCGAGACTTAACACCGGGGAGCTGTTTTTT.

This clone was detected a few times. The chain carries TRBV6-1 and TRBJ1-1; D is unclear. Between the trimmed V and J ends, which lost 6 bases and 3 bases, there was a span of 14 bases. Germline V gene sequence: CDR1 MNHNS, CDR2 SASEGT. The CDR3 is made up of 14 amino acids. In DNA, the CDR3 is TGTGCCAGCAGAAAGATGATAACTTACACTGAAGCTTTCTTT. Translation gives CASRKMITYTEAFF.

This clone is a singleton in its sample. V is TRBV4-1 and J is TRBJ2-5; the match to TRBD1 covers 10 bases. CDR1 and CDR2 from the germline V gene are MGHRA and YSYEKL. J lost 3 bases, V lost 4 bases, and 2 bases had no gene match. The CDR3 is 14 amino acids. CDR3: CASSRDRGKETQYF. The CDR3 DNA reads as TGCGCCAGCAGCCGGGACAGGGGAAAAGAGACCCAGTACTTC.

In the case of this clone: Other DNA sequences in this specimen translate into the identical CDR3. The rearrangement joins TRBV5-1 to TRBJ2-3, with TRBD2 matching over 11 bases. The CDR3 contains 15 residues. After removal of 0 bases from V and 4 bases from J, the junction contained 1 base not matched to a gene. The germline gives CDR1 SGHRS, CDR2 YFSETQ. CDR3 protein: CASSLVLAGADTQYF. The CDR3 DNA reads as TGCGCCAGCAGCTTGGTACTAGCGGGAGCAGATACGCAGTATTTT.

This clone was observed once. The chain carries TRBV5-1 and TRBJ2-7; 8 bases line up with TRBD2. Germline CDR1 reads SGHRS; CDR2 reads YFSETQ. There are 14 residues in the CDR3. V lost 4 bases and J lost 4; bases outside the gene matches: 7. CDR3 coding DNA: TGCGCCAGCAGCCCGGGACTAGGATGGTACGAGCAGTACTTC. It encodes CASSPGLGWYEQYF.

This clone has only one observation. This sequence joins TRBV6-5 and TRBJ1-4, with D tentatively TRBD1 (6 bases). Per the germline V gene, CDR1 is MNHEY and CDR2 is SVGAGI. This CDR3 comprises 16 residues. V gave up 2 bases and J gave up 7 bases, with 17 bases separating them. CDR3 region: CASSYVLRGGVEKLFF. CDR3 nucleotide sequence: TGTGCCAGCAGTTACGTACTCAGGGGCGGTGTTGAAAAACTGTTTTTT.

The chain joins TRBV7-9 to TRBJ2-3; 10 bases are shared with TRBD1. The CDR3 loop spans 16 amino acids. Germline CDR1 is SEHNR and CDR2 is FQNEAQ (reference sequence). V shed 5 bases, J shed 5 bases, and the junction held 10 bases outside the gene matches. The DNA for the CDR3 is TGTGCCAGCAGCCCCGGGACAGGGGATCTTAAAGATACGCAGTATTTT. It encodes CASSPGTGDLKDTQYF. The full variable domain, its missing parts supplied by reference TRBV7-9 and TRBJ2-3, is DTGVSQNPRHKITKRGQNVTFRCDPISEHNRLYWYRQTLGQGPEFLTYFQNEAQLEKSRLLSDRFSAERPKGSFSTLEIQRTEQGDSAMYLCASSPGTGDLKDTQYFGPGTRLTVL.

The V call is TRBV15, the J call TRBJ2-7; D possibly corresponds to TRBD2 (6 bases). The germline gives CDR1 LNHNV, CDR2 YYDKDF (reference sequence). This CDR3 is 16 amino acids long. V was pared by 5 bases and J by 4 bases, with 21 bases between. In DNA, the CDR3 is TGTGCCACCAGCGGGGTGCGGGGACTGGTTAGGTACGAGCAGTACTTC. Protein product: CATSGVRGLVRYEQYF.

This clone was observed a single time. The CDR3 reads CASSYRLAGGGEQYF. The CDR3 DNA reads TGTGCCAGCAGTTACCGCCTAGCGGGAGGAGGGGAGCAGTACTTC. The chain employs TRBV6-6 and TRBJ2-7, with TRBD2 identical over 11 bases. The CDR3 extends over 15 amino acids. V was clipped by 2 bases and J by 7 bases; unmatched bases: 7. CDR1 and CDR2 (germline): MNHNY, SVGAGI (reference sequence).

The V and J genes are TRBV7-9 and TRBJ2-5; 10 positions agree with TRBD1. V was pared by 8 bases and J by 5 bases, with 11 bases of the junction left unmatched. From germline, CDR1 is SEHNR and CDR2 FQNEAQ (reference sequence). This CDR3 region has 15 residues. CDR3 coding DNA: TGTGCCAGCGCACCGGGACAGGGGATCGGCGAGACCCAGTACTTC. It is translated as CASAPGQGIGETQYF.

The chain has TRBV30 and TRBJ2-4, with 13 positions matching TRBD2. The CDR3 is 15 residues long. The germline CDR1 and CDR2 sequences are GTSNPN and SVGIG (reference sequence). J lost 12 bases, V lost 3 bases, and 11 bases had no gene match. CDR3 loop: CAWRSGTSGNGGQYF. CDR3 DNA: TGTGCCTGGAGGTCCGGGACTAGCGGGAATGGGGGTCAGTACTTC.

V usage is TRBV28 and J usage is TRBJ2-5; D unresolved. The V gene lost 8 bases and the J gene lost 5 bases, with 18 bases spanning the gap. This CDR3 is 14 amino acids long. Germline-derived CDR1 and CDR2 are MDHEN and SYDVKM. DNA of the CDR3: TGTGCCAGCCGTACCCCGGGTGCAATGGAGACCCAGTACTTC. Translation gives CASRTPGAMETQYF.

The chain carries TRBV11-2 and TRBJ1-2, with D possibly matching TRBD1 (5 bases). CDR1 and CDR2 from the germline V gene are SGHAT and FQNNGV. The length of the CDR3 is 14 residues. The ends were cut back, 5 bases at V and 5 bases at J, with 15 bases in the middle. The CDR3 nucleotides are TGTGCCAGCAGCCGCCCAGGGATTTTTTATGGCTACACCTTC. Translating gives CASSRPGIFYGYTF.

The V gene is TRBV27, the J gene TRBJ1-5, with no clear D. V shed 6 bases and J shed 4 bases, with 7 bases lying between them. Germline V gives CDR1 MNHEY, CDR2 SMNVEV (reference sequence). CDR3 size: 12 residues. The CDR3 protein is CASSSLNQPQHF. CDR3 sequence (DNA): TGTGCCAGCAGCTCCCTTAATCAGCCCCAGCATTTT.

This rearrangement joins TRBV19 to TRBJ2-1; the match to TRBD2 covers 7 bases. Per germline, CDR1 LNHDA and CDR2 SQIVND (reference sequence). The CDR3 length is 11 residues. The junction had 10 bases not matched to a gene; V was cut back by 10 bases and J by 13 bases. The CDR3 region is CATESSGLQFF. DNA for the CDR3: TGTGCCACAGAGTCTAGCGGACTTCAGTTCTTC.

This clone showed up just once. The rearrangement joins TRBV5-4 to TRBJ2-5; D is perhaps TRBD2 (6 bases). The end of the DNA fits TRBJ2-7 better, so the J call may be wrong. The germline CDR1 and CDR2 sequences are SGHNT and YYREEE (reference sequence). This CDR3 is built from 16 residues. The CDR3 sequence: CASSLRVSGDFYEQYF. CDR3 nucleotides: TGTGCCAGCAGCTTGAGGGTTAGCGGAGACTTCTACGAGCAGTACTTC.

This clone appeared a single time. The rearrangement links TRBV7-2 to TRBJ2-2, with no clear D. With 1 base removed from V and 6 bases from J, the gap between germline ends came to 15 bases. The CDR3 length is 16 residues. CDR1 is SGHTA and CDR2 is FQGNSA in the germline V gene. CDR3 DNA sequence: TGTGCCAGCAGCTTAGGGTGGGCCCTATCACCCGGGGAGCTGTTTTTT. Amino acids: CASSLGWALSPGELFF.

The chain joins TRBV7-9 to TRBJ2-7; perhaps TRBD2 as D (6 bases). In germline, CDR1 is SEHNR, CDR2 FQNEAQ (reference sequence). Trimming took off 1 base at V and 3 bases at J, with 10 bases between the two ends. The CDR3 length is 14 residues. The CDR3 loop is CASSLGEAGYEQYF. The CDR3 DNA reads TGTGCCAGCAGCTTAGGGGAGGCCGGCTACGAGCAGTACTTC.